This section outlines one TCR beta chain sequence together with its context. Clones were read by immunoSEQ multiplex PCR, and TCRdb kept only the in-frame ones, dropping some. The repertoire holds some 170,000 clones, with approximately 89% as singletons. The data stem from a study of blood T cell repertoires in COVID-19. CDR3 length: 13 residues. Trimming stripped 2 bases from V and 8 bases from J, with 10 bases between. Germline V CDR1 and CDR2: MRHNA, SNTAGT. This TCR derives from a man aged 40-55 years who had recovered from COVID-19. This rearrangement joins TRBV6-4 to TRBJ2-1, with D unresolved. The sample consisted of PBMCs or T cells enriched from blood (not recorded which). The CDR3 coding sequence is TGTGCCAGCAGTGACGGCGACTCCGATGAGCAGTTCTTC. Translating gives CASSDGDSDEQFF.